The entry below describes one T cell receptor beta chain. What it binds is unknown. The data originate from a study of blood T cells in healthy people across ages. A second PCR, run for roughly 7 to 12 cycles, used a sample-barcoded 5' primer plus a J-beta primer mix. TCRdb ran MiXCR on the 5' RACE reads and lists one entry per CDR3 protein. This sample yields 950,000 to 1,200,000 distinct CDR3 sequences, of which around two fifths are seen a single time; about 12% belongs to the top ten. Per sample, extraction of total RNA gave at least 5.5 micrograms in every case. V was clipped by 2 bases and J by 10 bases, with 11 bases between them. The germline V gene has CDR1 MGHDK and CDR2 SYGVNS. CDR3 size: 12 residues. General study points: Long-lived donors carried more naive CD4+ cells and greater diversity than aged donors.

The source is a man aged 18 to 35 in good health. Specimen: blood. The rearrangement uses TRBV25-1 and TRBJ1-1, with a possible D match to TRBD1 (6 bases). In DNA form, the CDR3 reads TGTGCCAGCAGTGAAGGGGGCAGGGGAGCTTTCTTT. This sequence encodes CASSEGGRGAFF. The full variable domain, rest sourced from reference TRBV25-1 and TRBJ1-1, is EADIYQTPRYLVIGTGKKITLECSQTMGHDKMYWYQQDPGMELHLIHYSYGVNSTEKGDLSSESTVSRIRTEHFPLTLESARPSHTSQYLCASSEGGRGAFFGQGTRLTVV.